This is a list of T cell receptor beta chains from one sample in a study of spatial heterogeneity in lung cancer. A single record per CDR3 protein comes from TCRdb applying MiXCR to the 5' RACE reads. The repertoire has some 120,000 distinct CDR3 sequences, approximately 12% of them found once; the top ten carry 16%. This sample comprised PBMCs, obtained at follow-up. The receptors originated from a male donor with early-stage non-small cell lung cancer. Each CDR3 is given with its conserved first and last residue. A D gene is named only where the DNA matches it firmly.

D	V	CDR3
NA	TRBV7-3	CASSLTPGAPQHF
NA	TRBV6-6	CASSVSGPTGSPLHF
TRBD1	TRBV7-2	CASSLALPGQGAEAFF
NA	TRBV3-1	CASSQEASGTEAFF
NA	TRBV6-6	CASSTGGGYTF
NA	TRBV7-2	CASSLVAQGNTEAFF
NA	TRBV2	CASSLQQGKMNTEAFF
NA	TRBV10-3	CAIDAGAATDTQYF
NA	TRBV28	CASGLVGTTGELFF
NA	TRBV6-2/TRBV6-3	CASSGSGVYEQYF
TRBD1	TRBV20-1	CSARAETGGDTQYF
NA	TRBV20-1	CSARDTRGDEKLFF